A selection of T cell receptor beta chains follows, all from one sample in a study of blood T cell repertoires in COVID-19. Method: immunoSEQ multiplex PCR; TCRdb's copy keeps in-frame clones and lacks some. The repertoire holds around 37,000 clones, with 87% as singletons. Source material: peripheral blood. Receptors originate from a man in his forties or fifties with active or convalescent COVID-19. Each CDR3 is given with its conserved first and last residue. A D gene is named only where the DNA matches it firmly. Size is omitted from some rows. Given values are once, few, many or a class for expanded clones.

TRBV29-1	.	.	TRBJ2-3	TGCAGCGTTGAGGCGGCAATAGTCACAGATACGCAGTATTTT	CSVEAAIVTDTQYF
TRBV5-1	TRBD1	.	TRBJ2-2	TGCGCCAGCAGCTCGGGACAGGGGAACACCGGGGAGCTGTTTTTT	CASSSGQGNTGELFF
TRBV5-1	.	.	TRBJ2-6	TGCGCCAGCAGCTTGGAAGCGGGGGCCAACGTCCTGACTTTC	CASSLEAGANVLTF
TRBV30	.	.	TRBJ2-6	TGTGCCTGGAGTGAACACTCTGGGGCCAACGTCCTGACTTTC	CAWSEHSGANVLTF
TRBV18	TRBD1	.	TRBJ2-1	TGTGCCAGCTCACCGGGACAGGGAGTCGCTGAGCAGTTCTTC	CASSPGQGVAEQFF
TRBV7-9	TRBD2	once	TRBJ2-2	TGTGCCAGCAGCTGGCGGGAGGCCGCCACCGGGGAGCTGTTTTTT	CASSWREAATGELFF
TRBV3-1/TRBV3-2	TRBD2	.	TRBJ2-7	TGTGCCAGCAGCCAACTAGCGGGAGCAAACTACGAGCAGTACTTC	CASSQLAGANYEQYF
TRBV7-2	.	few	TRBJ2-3	TGTGCCAGCAGCTCCGGGACTGTAACAGATACGCAGTATTTT	CASSSGTVTDTQYF
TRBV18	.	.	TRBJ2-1	TGTGCCAGCTCACCCCAGGGTTACAATGAGCAGTTCTTC	CASSPQGYNEQFF
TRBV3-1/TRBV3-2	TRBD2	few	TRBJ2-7	TGTGCCAGCAGCCAAGGCGAGGCTAGCGGGAGATACGAGCAGTACTTC	CASSQGEASGRYEQYF
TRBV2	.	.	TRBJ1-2	TGTGCCAGCGAGGGAGGGGGTATCTATGGCTACACCTTC	CASEGGGIYGYTF
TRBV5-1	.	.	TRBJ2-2	TGCGCCAGCAGCCTAGTGGCCGGGGAGCTGTTTTTT	CASSLVAGELFF
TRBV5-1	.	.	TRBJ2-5	TGCGCCAGCAGCGCCCGAACCAGGGTCGGAGAGACCCAGTACTTC	CASSARTRVGETQYF
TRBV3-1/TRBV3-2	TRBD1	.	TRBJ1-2	TGTGCCAGCAGCCTCACAGGGGGCCTGTATGGCTACACCTTC	CASSLTGGLYGYTF
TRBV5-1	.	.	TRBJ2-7	TGCGCCAGCAGCTTGGCCGGCGGATCCTACGAGCAGTACTTC	CASSLAGGSYEQYF
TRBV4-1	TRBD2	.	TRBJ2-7	TGCGCCAGCAGCCAAGATTGGGGGGGAGTCAACGAGCAGTACTTC	CASSQDWGGVNEQYF
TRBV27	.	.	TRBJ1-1	TGTGCCAGCAGTTTAGGGGGCAGTGGCACTGAAGCTTTCTTT	CASSLGGSGTEAFF
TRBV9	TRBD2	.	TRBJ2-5	TGTGCCAGCAGCGCGCAGACTAGCGGGAGAGCTCAAGAGACCCAGTACTTC	CASSAQTSGRAQETQYF
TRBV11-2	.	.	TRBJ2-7	TGTGCCAGCAGCACCCCCGACAGGAACTACGAGCAGTACTTC	CASSTPDRNYEQYF
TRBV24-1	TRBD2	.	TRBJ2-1	TGTGCCACCAGTGAACCTAGCGGATTCTCCTACAATGAGCAGTTCTTC	CATSEPSGFSYNEQFF
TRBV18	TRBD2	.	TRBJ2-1	TGTGCCAGCTCAGGACTAGCGGGAGACCGCTTAGGCCATTACAATGAGCAGTTCTTC	CASSGLAGDRLGHYNEQFF
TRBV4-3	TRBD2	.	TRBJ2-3	TGCGCCAGCAGCCATGGAAGCGGGAGTCGCACAGATACGCAGTATTTT	CASSHGSGSRTDTQYF
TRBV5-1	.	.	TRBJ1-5	TGCGCCAGCAGCTTGGGGCAGAATCAGCCCCAGCATTTT	CASSLGQNQPQHF
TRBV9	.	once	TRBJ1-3	TGTGCCAGCAGAGGCGCACAGGGAAACACCATATATTTT	CASRGAQGNTIYF
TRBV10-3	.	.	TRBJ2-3	TGTGCCACATCAGGGGACGGACACCCCCGGGGGGGCACAGATACGCAGTATTTT	CATSGDGHPRGGTDTQYF
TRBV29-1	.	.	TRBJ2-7	TGCAGCGTTGAAGGGGGGACTGGAGTTGCCTACGAGCAGTACTTC	CSVEGGTGVAYEQYF
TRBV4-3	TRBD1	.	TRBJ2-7	TGCGCCGGCAGCCAAGATCGGAGAGGGGGCACGCACGAGCAGTACTTC	CAGSQDRRGGTHEQYF
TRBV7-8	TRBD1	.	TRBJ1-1	TGTGCCAGCAGCTCCGACCGACAGGGTACGGGGACTGAAGCTTTCTTT	CASSSDRQGTGTEAFF
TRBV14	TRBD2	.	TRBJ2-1	TGTGCCAGCAGCGTCCGGGACTATGTCACTGATGAGCAGTTCTTC	CASSVRDYVTDEQFF
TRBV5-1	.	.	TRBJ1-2	TGCGCCAGCAGCTCAATCGGGGGGATAAACTATGGCTACACCTTC	CASSSIGGINYGYTF
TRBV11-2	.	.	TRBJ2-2	TGTGCCAGCAGCTTAGATCTCGCGAACACCGGGGAGCTGTTTTTT	CASSLDLANTGELFF
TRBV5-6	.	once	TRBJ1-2	TGTGCCAGCAGCCTAAATCCCGGGAGTGGCTACACCTTC	CASSLNPGSGYTF
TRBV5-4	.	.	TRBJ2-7	TGTGCCAGCAGCCGGCGTCGGGGGGCCGACTACGAGCAGTACTTC	CASSRRRGADYEQYF
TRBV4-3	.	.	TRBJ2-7	TGCGCCAGCAGCCAAGTAGCCTTCTCCTACGAGCAGTACTTC	CASSQVAFSYEQYF
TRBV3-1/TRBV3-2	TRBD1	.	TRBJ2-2	TGTGCCAGCAGCCAAGTAGGGGGCTCGCCCGGGGAGCTGTTTTTT	CASSQVGGSPGELFF
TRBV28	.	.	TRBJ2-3	TGTGCCAGCAGTTTGGAGGGGCCCTACACAGATACGCAGTATTTT	CASSLEGPYTDTQYF
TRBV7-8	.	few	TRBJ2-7	TGTGCCAGCAGCTTCGGGTCGGGGGAGCAGTACTTC	CASSFGSGEQYF
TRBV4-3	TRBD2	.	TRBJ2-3	TGCGCCAGCAGCCAAGATGGTAGTGGGACTAGCGCAGATACGCAGTATTTT	CASSQDGSGTSADTQYF
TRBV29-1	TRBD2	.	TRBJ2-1	TGCAGCGCACGGGGACTAGCGGTTCTCTCCTACAATGAGCAGTTCTTC	CSARGLAVLSYNEQFF
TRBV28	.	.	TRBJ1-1	TGTGCCAGCAGGGCGACACTTCCTGTGAACACTGAAGCTTTCTTT	CASRATLPVNTEAFF
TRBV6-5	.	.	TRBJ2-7	TGTGCCAGCGGGAGAGGGTACGAGCAGTACTTC	CASGRGYEQYF
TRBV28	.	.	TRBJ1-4	TGTGCCAGCAAGCATCCGGGGGGCATTGCAACTAATGAAAAACTGTTTTTT	CASKHPGGIATNEKLFF
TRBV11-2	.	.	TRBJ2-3	TGTGCCAGCAGCTTAGGCCCGGGGGTCCGCACAGATACGCAGTATTTT	CASSLGPGVRTDTQYF
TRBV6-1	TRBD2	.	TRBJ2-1	TGTGCCAGCAGGGAACTAGCGGGGCATTATTACAATGAGCAGTTCTTC	CASRELAGHYYNEQFF
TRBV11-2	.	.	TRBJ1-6	TGTGCCAGCAGCTTAGTGCCGGGAGGAAATTCACCCCTCCACTTT	CASSLVPGGNSPLHF
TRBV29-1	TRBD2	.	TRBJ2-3	TGCAGCGTTACCGGACAGGGATTACTAGCGGGAGTTCGTAATACGCAGTATTTT	CSVTGQGLLAGVRNTQYF
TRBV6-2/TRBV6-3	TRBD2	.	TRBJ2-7	TGTGCCAGCAGTTACTCGTGGGGGGGGTCCTACGAGCAGTACTTC	CASSYSWGGSYEQYF
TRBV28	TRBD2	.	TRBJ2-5	TGTGCCAGCAGTTTCTCACTAGCGGCAGCCCGGCACAACACCCAGTACTTC	CASSFSLAAARHNTQYF
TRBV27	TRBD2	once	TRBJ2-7	TGTGCCAGCAGTTTATACGGGACTAGCGGTGATGGAGAGCAGTACTTC	CASSLYGTSGDGEQYF
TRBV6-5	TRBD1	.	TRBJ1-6	TGTGCCAGCAGGCTAGATGGACAGGGTTATTCACCCCTCCACTTT	CASRLDGQGYSPLHF